This entry lists 32 T cell receptor beta chains sequenced from one sample in a study of T cell changes during pregnancy in multiple sclerosis (dated by TCRdb to the late 2010s). Library prep was done by the immunoSEQ multiplex PCR assay. The table was pulled from immuneACCESS by TCRdb, which kept in-frame rearrangements only. Such tables lose some clones; where checked, under half of the loss comes from unresolved V genes, and the rest has no known cause. The sample records about 22,000 clones, roughly 84% of which are singletons. The ten largest clones represent 7.6% of the sample. Source: CD8+ T cells from peripheral blood mononuclear cells, taken before pregnancy. The receptor source for this set is a female donor with multiple sclerosis, enrolled in a pregnancy study.

The V call is TRBV27, the J call TRBJ2-5; 8 nucleotides line up with TRBD1. The CDR3 consists of 15 residues. Germline V gene lookup returns CDR1 MNHEY and CDR2 SMNVEV (reference sequence). Trimming took 4 bases from V and 4 from J; bases not matched to a gene: 8. CDR3 loop: CASSSLQGAGETQYF. CDR3 nucleotide sequence: TGTGCCAGCAGTTCCCTTCAGGGGGCTGGAGAGACCCAGTACTTC.

This chain uses TRBV7-9 with TRBJ2-7, with TRBD2 matching 10 bases. This CDR3 contains 15 residues. The germline gives CDR1 SEHNR, CDR2 FQNEAQ (reference sequence). V was pared by 5 bases and J by 6 bases, with 10 bases of the junction left unmatched. The CDR3 DNA reads TGTGCCAGCAGCCCCGCGGAGCGGGAGGGCCTCGAGCAGTACTTC. Translating gives CASSPAEREGLEQYF.

This chain connects TRBV5-1 to TRBJ2-7; TRBD1 matches at 11 bases. V dropped 4 bases and J dropped 3; count of bases not matched to a gene: 3. From germline, CDR1 is SGHRS and CDR2 YFSETQ. This CDR3 is built from 14 residues. The CDR3 loop is CASSGGTGGYEQYF. The CDR3 bases are TGCGCCAGCAGCGGAGGGACAGGGGGCTACGAGCAGTACTTC.

This clone was counted once. The chain is built from TRBV19 and TRBJ1-3; perhaps TRBD1 as D (5 bases). The CDR3 spans 14 residues. The V end was cut by 3 bases, the J end by 1 base, with 7 bases between. Germline-derived CDR1 and CDR2 are LNHDA and SQIVND (reference sequence). This CDR3 reads CASSMTASGNTIYF. CDR3 bases: TGTGCCAGTAGTATGACAGCTTCTGGAAACACCATATATTTT.

V gene TRBV29-1 combines with J gene TRBJ1-2; 8 bases align to TRBD1. The J segment lost 10 bases and the V segment lost 6 bases, leaving 10 bases of the junction unmatched. Germline CDR1 reads SQVTM; CDR2 reads ANQGSEA. The CDR3 loop spans 12 amino acids. In DNA form, the CDR3 reads TGCAGCGTCGAGGAAGGGGGACAGGTCTACACCTTC. Protein: CSVEEGGQVYTF.

The chain joins TRBV2 to TRBJ2-7; no definite D call. CDR1 is SNHLY and CDR2 is FYNNEI in the germline V gene. Trimming took 2 bases from V and 4 from J, leaving 6 bases between them. The CDR3 length is 12 residues. CDR3 nucleotides: TGTGCCAGCAGTGAAAGCAAGTACGAGCAGTACTTC. This encodes CASSESKYEQYF.

The genes are TRBV7-9 and TRBJ2-7; TRBD2 agrees at 7 bases. Germline V lookup: CDR1 SEHNR, CDR2 FQNEAQ (reference sequence). J lost 2 bases, V lost 1 base, and 2 bases had no gene match. This CDR3 is built from 14 residues. The CDR3 sequence is CASSLVGGTYEQYF. The CDR3 DNA reads TGTGCCAGCAGCTTAGTGGGAGGGACCTACGAGCAGTACTTC.

J is TRBJ2-3 and V is TRBV4-1; D possibly corresponds to TRBD2 (6 bases). Deletions cut 0 bases from V and 1 base from J, with 14 bases between. This CDR3 contains 17 residues. In germline, CDR1 is MGHRA, CDR2 YSYEKL. The CDR3 nucleotides are TGCGCCAGCAGCCAAGATCTTGGTAGCGGAGGCACAGATACGCAGTATTTT. This gives the protein CASSQDLGSGGTDTQYF.

The genes are TRBV5-4 and TRBJ2-7, with no clear D. Germline values: CDR1 SGHNT, CDR2 YYREEE (reference sequence). There are 11 residues in the CDR3. V dropped 4 bases and J dropped 5 bases, with 7 bases sitting between them. CDR3 protein: CASSIENEQYF. The CDR3 region has the DNA TGTGCCAGCAGCATAGAGAACGAGCAGTACTTC.

The J gene is TRBJ1-5, the V gene TRBV28, with TRBD1 as a possible D gene (5 bases). Between the trimmed V and J ends, which lost 6 bases and 2 bases, there was a span of 14 bases. The CDR3 has 15 residues. CDR1 MDHEN and CDR2 SYDVKM come from the germline V gene. The DNA of the CDR3 is TGTGCCAGCAGCCGGGGACTTTATGGCAATCAGCCCCAGCATTTT. This translates into CASSRGLYGNQPQHF.

V and J are TRBV5-1 and TRBJ2-2; TRBD2 matches 8 bases. The germline V gene has CDR1 SGHRS and CDR2 YFSETQ. V dropped 3 bases and J dropped 3; count of bases not matched to a gene: 10. This CDR3 has 17 residues. The CDR3 DNA follows: TGCGCCAGCAGCTGGGCCGCGACTAGCGTATACACCGGGGAGCTGTTTTTT. It encodes CASSWAATSVYTGELFF.

A single count supports this clone. The chain joins TRBV2 to TRBJ1-2, with TRBD1 as a possible D gene (5 bases). The CDR3 runs to 16 residues. Per germline, CDR1 SNHLY and CDR2 FYNNEI. V lost 2 bases to trimming and J lost 4 bases, with 17 bases between them. The CDR3 DNA follows: TGTGCCAGCAGTGAATCCGGTTGGGGGGGTGGCTATGGCTACACCTTC. It is translated as CASSESGWGGGYGYTF.

The J gene is TRBJ2-7, the V gene TRBV5-6; TRBD1 aligns across 7 bases. Germline-derived CDR1 and CDR2 are SGHDT and YYEEEE. The CDR3 contains 14 residues. J gave up 0 bases and V 3 bases, and 3 bases lay outside the gene matches. The CDR3 sequence is CASSWDRNSYEQYF. CDR3 bases: TGTGCCAGCAGCTGGGACAGAAACTCCTACGAGCAGTACTTC.

This clone turned up a few times. J is TRBJ2-2 and V is TRBV6-1, with TRBD2 matching over 8 bases. V dropped 5 bases and J dropped 1; count of bases not matched to a gene: 3. Germline CDR1 reads MNHNS; CDR2 reads SASEGT. This CDR3 is 15 amino acids long. The chain's CDR3 is CASSPTSENTGELFF. The CDR3 DNA follows: TGTGCCAGCAGTCCGACTAGCGAGAACACCGGGGAGCTGTTTTTT.

The chain joins TRBV27 to TRBJ2-2, with D perhaps matching TRBD1 (6 bases). This CDR3 contains 15 residues. Germline V gives CDR1 MNHEY, CDR2 SMNVEV (reference sequence). Trimming stripped 2 bases from V and 9 bases from J, with 16 bases between. The CDR3: CASSLGPGAPRELFF. DNA for the CDR3: TGTGCCAGCAGTTTAGGGCCAGGGGCCCCCCGGGAGCTGTTTTTT.

This chain connects TRBV11-2 to TRBJ2-7; maybe TRBD2 (5 bases). The CDR3 is made up of 13 amino acids. V gave up 8 bases and J gave up 4 bases, with 15 bases separating them. The germline gives CDR1 SGHAT, CDR2 FQNNGV. CDR3 region: CASSGKVAYEQYF. CDR3 coding DNA: TGTGCCAGCTCCGGGAAGGTCGCGTACGAGCAGTACTTC.

The chain carries TRBV9 and TRBJ2-1, with a tentative D call TRBD2 (7 bases). Germline V gene sequence: CDR1 SGDLS, CDR2 YYNGEE. This CDR3 comprises 16 residues. V lost 4 bases to trimming and J lost 8 bases, with 22 bases between them. The CDR3 sequence: CASSTDRGRAGHEQFF. The CDR3 nucleotides are TGTGCCAGCAGCACAGATAGGGGGAGGGCCGGCCATGAGCAGTTCTTC.

The chain joins TRBV28 to TRBJ2-7; a possible D gene is TRBD2 (6 bases). Trimming removed 3 bases at V and 3 bases at J, with 12 bases between. Germline V gene sequence: CDR1 MDHEN, CDR2 SYDVKM. This CDR3 has 14 amino acids. Here the CDR3 DNA reads TGTGCCAGCAGTTTCGGCGGCGGGGACTACGAGCAGTACTTC. It encodes CASSFGGGDYEQYF.

J is TRBJ2-7 and V is TRBV2; 7 nucleotides match TRBD2. Germline values: CDR1 SNHLY, CDR2 FYNNEI. The junction had 6 bases not matched to a gene; V was cut back by 3 bases and J by 4 bases. The CDR3 covers 14 residues. CDR3 sequence (DNA): TGTGCCAGCAGTGAGCGGGAGAGAAGTTACGAGCAGTACTTC. Its protein is CASSERERSYEQYF.

V is TRBV27 and J is TRBJ2-1, with D hard to call. Germline V CDR1 and CDR2: MNHEY, SMNVEV (reference sequence). The CDR3 extends over 12 amino acids. With 5 bases removed from V and 15 bases from J, the gap between germline ends came to 17 bases. CDR3 sequence: CASSLFSMPLFF. For the CDR3, the DNA is TGTGCCAGCAGTCTCTTTAGCATGCCGCTGTTCTTC.

The chain recombines TRBV7-9 with TRBJ2-1; D might be TRBD2 (6 bases). The CDR3 consists of 13 residues. The germline V and J ends were trimmed by 3 bases and 9 bases, with 12 bases remaining between them. Per germline, CDR1 SEHNR and CDR2 FQNEAQ (reference sequence). This CDR3 reads CASSLGGAPEQFF. CDR3 nucleotides: TGTGCCAGCAGCTTGGGGGGAGCCCCTGAGCAGTTCTTC.

This chain connects TRBV14 to TRBJ2-7; TRBD2 matches at 7 bases. The CDR3 totals 12 residues. Germline CDR1 SGHDN, CDR2 FVKESK. The ends lost 3 bases at V and 6 bases at J; junction bases unmatched: 2. The CDR3 is CASSHERGEQYF. CDR3 DNA sequence: TGTGCCAGCAGCCATGAGCGGGGCGAGCAGTACTTC.

V is TRBV6-5 and J is TRBJ2-7, with 9 bases identical to TRBD2. CDR1 is MNHEY, CDR2 SVGAGI, per germline. The ends lost 0 bases at V and 5 bases at J; junction bases unmatched: 2. The CDR3 runs 14 residues. The CDR3 DNA is TGTGCCAGCAGTTACTCTAGCGGGAGACACGAGCAGTACTTC. It specifies CASSYSSGRHEQYF.

This chain links TRBV25-1 with TRBJ2-7; D is possibly TRBD1 (6 bases). V gave up 6 bases and J gave up 5 bases, with 17 bases separating them. Germline CDR1 MGHDK, CDR2 SYGVNS. This CDR3 region has 14 residues. CDR3 loop: CASSVNRDRHEQYF. For the CDR3, the DNA is TGTGCCAGCAGCGTCAACAGGGACCGACACGAGCAGTACTTC.

V and J are TRBV2 and TRBJ2-7, with D perhaps TRBD2 (6 bases). CDR1 SNHLY and CDR2 FYNNEI come from the germline V gene. V was shortened by 9 bases and J by 2 bases, with 20 bases between the two germline ends. The CDR3 has 15 residues. In DNA form, the CDR3 reads TGTGCCAGAGATTCGCAAGGTAGCGGCACCTACGAGCAGTACTTC. Translation gives CARDSQGSGTYEQYF.

This clone is labeled large. This rearrangement joins TRBV21-1 to TRBJ1-1; the table's D call, TRBD1, has no DNA check behind it. TRBV21-1 is listed as a pseudogene. This CDR3 has 15 amino acids. The CDR3 sequence is CASSRQRKKGAEAFF. The CDR3 nucleotides read TGTGCCAGCAGCAGACAAAGGAAGAAGGGGGCTGAAGCTTTCTTT.

The chain combines TRBV5-1 with TRBJ1-2, with a possible D match to TRBD1 (6 bases). CDR1 is SGHRS and CDR2 is YFSETQ in the germline V gene. This CDR3 has 16 residues. V lost 0 bases and J 8 bases, leaving 20 bases between the germline ends. The CDR3 DNA is TGCGCCAGCAGCTTGGAGGAGGCCAGGGACATTTTAGGCTACACCTTC. This gives the protein CASSLEEARDILGYTF.

This clone counts as medium-sized. The chain joins TRBV4-1 to TRBJ1-4; possible D gene TRBD1, 5 bases. Trimming removed 0 bases from V and 7 bases from J, with 12 bases in between. This CDR3 region has 15 residues. From germline, CDR1 is MGHRA and CDR2 YSYEKL. The CDR3 reads CASSQDSGRAEKLFF. The CDR3 DNA sequence: TGCGCCAGCAGCCAAGATAGTGGCAGGGCTGAAAAACTGTTTTTT.

A single count supports this clone. The gene calls are TRBV29-1 and TRBJ2-7; 7 nucleotides agree with TRBD2. V gave up 2 bases and J gave up 6 bases; unmatched junction bases: 10. The length of the CDR3 is 14 residues. Germline V gene data show CDR1 as SQVTM and CDR2 as ANQGSEA. The CDR3 nucleotides are TGCAGCGTTGAATTCGGCGGGAGAGGTTCCGAGCAGTACTTC. Amino acid sequence: CSVEFGGRGSEQYF.

CDR3 DNA sequence: TGTGCCAGCAGCTTAGCCGGGACACCAGTTAATGAAAAACTGTTTTTT. It encodes CASSLAGTPVNEKLFF. The V call is TRBV7-9, the J call TRBJ1-4, with a possible D match to TRBD1 (6 bases). CDR3 size: 16 residues. V was shortened by 0 bases and J by 4 bases, with 12 bases between the two germline ends. CDR1 SEHNR and CDR2 FQNEAQ come from the germline V gene (reference sequence).

J is TRBJ2-7 and V is TRBV10-1; 7 nucleotides align to TRBD2. V lost 3 bases, J lost 5 bases, and 7 bases stayed unmatched. Germline-derived CDR1 and CDR2 are WNHNN and SYGVQD (reference sequence). The CDR3 runs 14 residues. The CDR3 nucleotides are TGCGCCAGCAGTGAACCGGGAGGATGGGACGAGCAGTACTTC. Residues: CASSEPGGWDEQYF.

The V call is TRBV7-9, the J call TRBJ2-1, with D hard to call. This CDR3 is 16 amino acids long. V shed 5 bases and J shed 5 bases, with 19 bases lying between them. Germline V gene lookup returns CDR1 SEHNR and CDR2 FQNEAQ (reference sequence). This CDR3 is CASSPGWQLRDNEQFF. The CDR3, as DNA: TGTGCCAGCAGCCCCGGGTGGCAACTTCGGGACAATGAGCAGTTCTTC. The whole variable domain, remainder taken from reference TRBV7-9 and TRBJ2-1, is DTGVSQNPRHKITKRGQNVTFRCDPISEHNRLYWYRQTLGQGPEFLTYFQNEAQLEKSRLLSDRFSAERPKGSFSTLEIQRTEQGDSAMYLCASSPGWQLRDNEQFFGPGTRLTVL.